This record looks at one T cell receptor beta chain sequence and its context. Looked up from germline, CDR1 is SGHNT and CDR2 is YYREEE (reference sequence). The ends were cut back, 4 bases at V and 5 bases at J, with 16 bases in the middle. The CDR3 runs to 15 residues. Original processing methods: The assay estimated nucleated cells by amplifying reference gene primers. Using immunoSEQ multiplex PCR, the repertoire was profiled, and TCRdb retains in-frame clones only, with some absent. D and trimming come from the DNA, and the V and J calls and clone size come from that table. Among over 120,000 clones, around 89% were seen once, and the ten largest hold under 3%. The record originates from a study of blood T cell repertoires in COVID-19. Study-level background: The United States, Italy and Spain were the sources of the acute and convalescent COVID-19 samples. T cells, B-cell-depleted T cells, or PBMCs provided the cDNA or gDNA that served as material.

The rearrangement joins TRBV5-4 to TRBJ2-1; D perhaps matches TRBD2 (6 bases). The sample consisted of peripheral blood. This sequence was found in a man aged 55 to 70 with active or convalescent COVID-19. CDR3 in amino acids: CASSPGSGPHNEQFF. CDR3 in DNA: TGTGCCAGCAGCCCAGGGAGCGGGCCCCACAATGAGCAGTTCTTC.